These 10 T cell receptor beta chains were sequenced from one sample in a study of T-cell reconstitution after alpha-beta-depleted transplantation in children. This sample's TCRbeta library carried unique molecular identifier barcodes. TCRdb re-derived calls from the PCR reads in MiXCR, one entry per CDR3 protein. The sample includes a few hundred thousand distinct CDR3 sequences, roughly 9.1% of them seen just once. The source was PBMCs, collected before TCRalphabeta/CD19-depleted stem cell transplant. The source of these receptors is a boy in the first two years of life with acute myeloid leukemia, due to receive a stem cell transplant.

In this sample, this clonotype turned up many times. The CDR3 DNA follows: TGTGCCAGCAGCGTGGCCCAATGGGATGAGCAGTTCTTC. Its protein is CASSVAQWDEQFF. V usage is TRBV9 and J usage is TRBJ2-1, with unresolved D. Germline loops: CDR1 SGDLS, CDR2 YYNGEE. With 2 bases removed from V and 8 bases from J, the gap between germline ends came to 11 bases. The CDR3 is 13 amino acids.

There are many counts of this clonotype. The V gene is TRBV27, the J gene TRBJ2-7; tentative D call: TRBD2 (7 bases). With 2 bases removed from V and 3 bases from J, the gap between germline ends came to 14 bases. The CDR3 extends over 15 amino acids. Germline V CDR1 and CDR2: MNHEY, SMNVEV (reference sequence). The CDR3 coding sequence is TGTGCCAGCAGTTTAGCGGGGGCAACCCACTACGAGCAGTACTTC. This gives the protein CASSLAGATHYEQYF.

This clonotype was seen many times. This CDR3 reads CASTKDRVSNEQFF. The CDR3 region has the DNA TGTGCCAGCACTAAAGACAGGGTTAGTAATGAGCAGTTCTTC. V gene TRBV6-1 combines with J gene TRBJ2-1; 7 bases line up with TRBD1. V dropped 7 bases and J dropped 7; count of bases not matched to a gene: 10. The CDR3 contains 14 residues. Per the germline V gene, CDR1 is MNHNS and CDR2 is SASEGT.

This clonotype has a count of ten or more. The CDR3 DNA reads as TGTGCCAGCAGCCGTTATACCACTGAAGCTTTCTTT. This gives the protein CASSRYTTEAFF. The rearrangement uses TRBV14 and TRBJ1-1; D uncertain. Trimming shortened V by 4 bases and J by 4 bases, and 7 bases separated the two germline ends. Per the germline V gene, CDR1 is SGHDN and CDR2 is FVKESK. The CDR3 consists of 12 residues.

The J gene is TRBJ1-5, the V gene TRBV29-1, with D possibly being TRBD1 (5 bases). The CDR3 is 13 residues long. Germline V CDR1 and CDR2: SQVTM, ANQGSEA. Trimming took off 6 bases at V and 6 bases at J, with 15 bases between the two ends. The CDR3 nucleotides are TGCAGCGTGGCGGGCAGGGAGGTTCAGCCCCAGCATTTT. Amino acids: CSVAGREVQPQHF. Full variable domain (outside the CDR3, taken from reference TRBV29-1 and TRBJ1-5): SAVISQKPSRDICQRGTSLTIQCQVDSQVTMMFWYRQQPGQSLTLIATANQGSEATYESGFVIDKFPISRPNLTFSTLTVSNMSPEDSSIYLCSVAGREVQPQHFGDGTRLSIL.

This clonotype showed up many times. The rearrangement joins TRBV7-3 to TRBJ2-6; tentatively, D is TRBD2 (6 bases). CDR3 length: 17 residues. CDR1 SGHTA and CDR2 FQGTGA come from the germline V gene. Trimming took off 6 bases at V and 0 bases at J, with 15 bases between the two ends. Here the CDR3 DNA reads TGTGCCAGCAGTCAGATCATGACTAGCTCTGGGGCCAACGTCCTGACTTTC. Its translation: CASSQIMTSSGANVLTF.

The DNA for the CDR3 is TGTGCCAGCAGCTTAAGGGGTGACAGGGACATCTCCTACGAGCAGTACTTC. The encoded protein is CASSLRGDRDISYEQYF. This chain uses TRBV27 with TRBJ2-7; 7 bases match TRBD1. The CDR3 covers 17 residues. With V trimmed by 6 bases and J by 0 bases, 14 bases remained unmatched. The germline V gene has CDR1 MNHEY and CDR2 SMNVEV (reference sequence).

The CDR3 sequence: CASSLVRPTVTDTQYF. As DNA, the CDR3 is TGTGCCAGCTCACTAGTAAGGCCGACCGTCACAGATACGCAGTATTTT. V and J are TRBV18 and TRBJ2-3; unclear D gene. The CDR3 totals 16 residues. Germline CDR1 and CDR2: KGHSH and LQKENI. V lost 4 bases, J lost 2 bases, and 16 bases lay in between.

This clonotype was seen a handful of times. The rearrangement joins TRBV6-5 to TRBJ1-2; D gene unclear. Trimming cost V 0 bases and J 4 bases, with 12 bases left between them. The germline V gene has CDR1 MNHEY and CDR2 SVGAGI. The CDR3 runs 15 residues. CDR3 in amino acids: CASSYSGVRTYGYTF. The CDR3 DNA follows: TGTGCCAGCAGTTACTCCGGGGTCAGGACCTATGGCTACACCTTC.

The V call is TRBV4-3, the J call TRBJ1-4; 9 bases are a match to TRBD1. Germline trimming cut 0 bases from V and 6 bases from J; bases unmatched to any gene: 8. Germline V CDR1 and CDR2: LGHNA, YSLEER. The CDR3 runs to 17 residues. CDR3 region: CASSQDRDWTGDEKLFF. In DNA, the CDR3 is TGCGCCAGCAGCCAAGACCGCGACTGGACAGGGGATGAAAAACTGTTTTTT.